A selection of T cell receptor beta chains follows, all from one sample in a study of blood T cell repertoires in COVID-19. TCRdb keeps only in-frame clones here, not all; method: immunoSEQ multiplex PCR. The table lists roughly 160,000 clones, about 80% of them singletons, with 3% to 4% in the top ten. The sample taken for sequencing was PBMCs or T cells enriched from blood (not recorded which). These receptors originate from an older woman who had recovered from COVID-19. CDR3s leave out the opening cysteine and the closing phenylalanine or tryptophan. D genes are given only for firm matches.

J gene	D gene	V gene	CDR3 protein
TRBJ1-4	TRBD1	TRBV19	ASSISGTVNEKLF
TRBJ1-2	TRBD1	TRBV10-3	AISESPPRDREDYGYT
TRBJ1-2	TRBD1	TRBV29-1	SVATGGSNYGYT
TRBJ1-5	TRBD1	TRBV7-2	ASSVWGQGNQPQH
TRBJ1-2	-	TRBV6-6	ASSYSRDNYGYT
TRBJ2-5	-	TRBV19	ASTDRFQETQY
TRBJ2-3	-	TRBV5-8	ASSLAAGGTDTQY
TRBJ2-7	-	TRBV9	ASSVDPSGLYEQY
TRBJ2-7	-	TRBV7-8	ASSLVFQGNSYEQY
TRBJ1-1	-	TRBV11-1	ASTSGAVGNTEAF
TRBJ2-1	TRBD2	TRBV7-9	ASSRYGGGSYNEQF
TRBJ1-1	TRBD1	TRBV29-1	SVQTGDRGTEAF
TRBJ2-5	-	TRBV5-4	ASSASDRLQETQY
TRBJ2-3	-	TRBV29-1	SVGAGTRTDTQY
TRBJ2-7	-	TRBV19	ASSFAGQGFYEQY